A single sample is the source of the 29 T cell receptor beta chains below, sequenced in a study of blood T cell repertoires in COVID-19. Produced via immunoSEQ multiplex PCR; TCRdb's table is partial and in-frame only. Of about 97,000 clones listed, around 87% are singletons. The sample consisted of peripheral blood. Receptors were obtained from a human donor in a cohort sampled during active COVID-19.

The chain is built from TRBV5-6 and TRBJ1-5, with 12 positions matching TRBD1. The CDR3 is made up of 15 amino acids. Germline CDR1 is SGHDT and CDR2 is YYEEEE. J gave up 7 bases and V 3 bases, and 5 bases lay outside the gene matches. CDR3 coding DNA: TGTGCCAGCAGCTGGAGGGGACAGGGGGCGCAGCCCCAGCATTTT. It specifies CASSWRGQGAQPQHF.

This chain links TRBV3-1 (or the pseudogene TRBV3-2) with TRBJ2-7, with 9 bases that match TRBD1. The CDR3 covers 15 residues. Germline V gene sequence: CDR1 LGHDT, CDR2 YNNKEL (reference sequence). Trimming took 4 bases from V and 2 from J; bases not matched to a gene: 6. CDR3 in amino acids: CASSRGQGPTYEQYF. CDR3 nucleotide sequence: TGTGCCAGCAGCCGGGGACAGGGCCCTACCTACGAGCAGTACTTC.

The V gene is TRBV30, the J gene TRBJ1-1, with a possible D match to TRBD1 (6 bases). In germline, CDR1 is GTSNPN, CDR2 SVGIG (reference sequence). The CDR3 consists of 13 residues. The ends were cut back, 5 bases at V and 1 base at J, with 11 bases in the middle. The CDR3 sequence is CAWASRGNTEAFF. The DNA of the CDR3 is TGTGCCTGGGCATCCAGGGGGAACACTGAAGCTTTCTTT.

CDR3 DNA: TGTGCCAGCAGTTTAACGGGATTTGAGGACGAGCAGTACTTC. As protein: CASSLTGFEDEQYF. The genes are TRBV27 and TRBJ2-7; perhaps TRBD2 as D (5 bases). Trimming left V 2 bases short and J 5 bases short, with 13 bases between. The CDR3 is made up of 14 amino acids. Germline loops: CDR1 MNHEY, CDR2 SMNVEV (reference sequence).

V and J are TRBV5-1 and TRBJ2-7; D is perhaps TRBD2 (5 bases). This CDR3 spans 15 amino acids. Germline values: CDR1 SGHRS, CDR2 YFSETQ. Trimming cost V 0 bases and J 0 bases, with 10 bases left between them. CDR3 protein: CASSLVAGSSYEQYF. The CDR3 DNA sequence: TGCGCCAGCAGCTTGGTGGCGGGTAGCTCCTACGAGCAGTACTTC. The variable domain in full, with the rest retrieved from reference TRBV5-1 and TRBJ2-7, is KAGVTQTPRYLIKTRGQQVTLSCSPISGHRSVSWYQQTPGQGLQFLFEYFSETQRNKGNFPGRFSGRQFSNSRSEMNVSTLELGDSALYLCASSLVAGSSYEQYFGPGTRLTVT.

The CDR3 spells CASSRDNSYNSPLHF. CDR3 in DNA: TGCGCCAGCAGCCGGGACAACTCCTATAATTCACCCCTCCACTTT. This sequence joins TRBV4-1 and TRBJ1-6, with a possible D match to TRBD1 (6 bases). The V gene lost 4 bases and the J gene lost 0 bases, with 7 bases spanning the gap. The germline CDR1 and CDR2 sequences are MGHRA and YSYEKL. This CDR3 has 15 residues.

The CDR3 DNA sequence: TGTGCCTGGAGTGCTCCGGGACAGGCGCACACTGAAGCTTTCTTT. It codes for CAWSAPGQAHTEAFF. The chain uses TRBV30 and TRBJ1-1, with 8 bases identical to TRBD1. Germline CDR1 is GTSNPN and CDR2 is SVGIG (reference sequence). This CDR3 comprises 15 residues. Trimming removed 1 base from V and 3 bases from J; junction bases left unmatched: 7.

V is TRBV3-1 (or the pseudogene TRBV3-2) and J is TRBJ1-4; D unresolved. There are 13 residues in the CDR3. V was trimmed by 4 bases and J by 7 bases, leaving 10 bases between them. Germline V lookup: CDR1 LGHDT, CDR2 YNNKEL (reference sequence). The CDR3 loop reads CASSPRGFEKLFF. The CDR3 bases are TGTGCCAGCAGCCCTCGTGGCTTTGAAAAACTGTTTTTT.

The chain recombines TRBV4-2 with TRBJ2-1; possible D gene TRBD2, 5 bases. The germline V gene has CDR1 LGHNA and CDR2 YNFKEQ. Deletions cut 0 bases from V and 0 bases from J, with 12 bases between. The CDR3 runs 17 residues. The CDR3 is CASSQEGASSSYNEQFF. DNA of the CDR3: TGTGCCAGCAGCCAAGAGGGCGCTAGCAGCTCCTACAATGAGCAGTTCTTC.

The genes are TRBV20-1 and TRBJ2-5; 13 nucleotides agree with TRBD2. The CDR3 runs 16 residues. The germline V gene encodes CDR1 DFQATT and CDR2 SNEGSKA (reference sequence). The junction had 5 bases not matched to a gene; V was cut back by 3 bases and J by 1 base. The CDR3 reads CSASTGLAGPQETQYF. The CDR3 nucleotides are TGCAGTGCTAGTACGGGACTAGCGGGACCCCAAGAGACCCAGTACTTC.

This CDR3 reads CASSLIRHRETEAFF. The CDR3 bases are TGTGCCAGCAGCTTAATTAGGCACCGGGAGACTGAAGCTTTCTTT. V usage is TRBV13 and J usage is TRBJ1-1; D uncertain. The CDR3 runs 15 residues. Germline loops: CDR1 PRHDT, CDR2 FYEKMQ (reference sequence). Trimming pared 2 bases from V and 5 bases from J, leaving 15 bases between.

This clone was counted once. The chain has TRBV9 and TRBJ2-3; 7 nucleotides match TRBD2. The CDR3 has 16 residues. CDR1 is SGDLS and CDR2 is YYNGEE in the germline V gene. Trimming at V came to 0 bases and at J to 3 bases, leaving 7 bases not matched to a gene. CDR3: CASSVAKAGWTDTQYF. DNA of the CDR3: TGTGCCAGCAGCGTAGCTAAAGCGGGATGGACAGATACGCAGTATTTT.

The gene calls are TRBV19 and TRBJ2-1; 11 nucleotides agree with TRBD1. Trimming took 5 bases from V and 10 from J; bases not matched to a gene: 7. Germline loops: CDR1 LNHDA, CDR2 SQIVND (reference sequence). This CDR3 has 14 residues. CDR3 residues: CASSPGQGAKEQFF. In DNA form, the CDR3 reads TGTGCCAGTAGTCCTGGACAGGGGGCGAAAGAGCAGTTCTTC. The entire variable domain, with the rest obtained from reference TRBV19 and TRBJ2-1, is as follows: DGGITQSPKYLFRKEGQNVTLSCEQNLNHDAMYWYRQDPGQGLRLIYYSQIVNDFQKGDIAEGYSVSREKKESFPLTVTSAQKNPTAFYLCASSPGQGAKEQFFGPGTRLTVL.

This clone was seen only a few times. The chain is built from TRBV11-2 and TRBJ2-7, with D tentatively TRBD2 (6 bases). The CDR3 extends over 16 amino acids. Trimming pared 2 bases from V and 1 base from J, leaving 15 bases between. The germline gives CDR1 SGHAT, CDR2 FQNNGV. CDR3 region: CASSLWRAGRSYEQYF. The CDR3 DNA follows: TGTGCCAGCAGCTTATGGAGGGCCGGGCGGTCCTACGAGCAGTACTTC.

J is TRBJ1-3 and V is TRBV3-1 (or the pseudogene TRBV3-2); D possibly corresponds to TRBD1 (6 bases). Germline V gene data show CDR1 as LGHDT and CDR2 as YNNKEL (reference sequence). The V end was cut by 3 bases, the J end by 3 bases, with 12 bases between. There are 15 residues in the CDR3. CDR3 sequence reads: CASSQKGGYGNTIYF. The DNA for the CDR3 is TGTGCCAGCAGCCAGAAAGGGGGTTATGGAAACACCATATATTTT.

This clone was seen just once. The chain combines TRBV24-1 with TRBJ2-7; a possible D gene is TRBD2 (6 bases). Germline V lookup: CDR1 KGHDR, CDR2 SFDVKD. This CDR3 region has 13 residues. With 4 bases removed from V and 6 bases from J, the gap between germline ends came to 12 bases. The CDR3 spells CATSEQTRSEQYF. CDR3 in DNA: TGTGCCACCAGTGAGCAGACTAGGTCCGAGCAGTACTTC.

V is TRBV30 and J is TRBJ1-1, with 7 nucleotides matching TRBD1. Germline V gene sequence: CDR1 GTSNPN, CDR2 SVGIG (reference sequence). J gave up 5 bases and V 2 bases, and 5 bases lay outside the gene matches. The CDR3 runs to 13 residues. The CDR3 nucleotides read TGTGCCTGGAGTAGGCAGGGGGTAACTGAAGCTTTCTTT. It specifies CAWSRQGVTEAFF.

The chain has TRBV28 and TRBJ2-1; the D is unclear. CDR1 is MDHEN, CDR2 SYDVKM, per germline. Trimming took off 8 bases at V and 0 bases at J, with 17 bases between the two ends. The CDR3 runs to 16 residues. CDR3 amino acids: CASPPGWPSSYNEQFF. CDR3 sequence (DNA): TGTGCCAGCCCCCCCGGGTGGCCGAGCTCCTACAATGAGCAGTTCTTC.

The chain uses TRBV3-1 (or the pseudogene TRBV3-2) and TRBJ1-1; possible D gene TRBD1, 5 bases. V lost 6 bases and J lost 11, with 19 bases in between. There are 13 residues in the CDR3. CDR1 is LGHDT and CDR2 is YNNKEL in the germline V gene (reference sequence). CDR3 DNA sequence: TGTGCCAGCAGTCCCCTGGAGGGACTTAGTGCTTTCTTT. This gives the protein CASSPLEGLSAFF.

In its sample, this clone is medium-sized. The CDR3 here is CASSQSSLGLSGYTF. The CDR3 DNA reads TGCGCCAGCAGCCAGTCTTCGCTGGGGCTTTCTGGCTACACCTTC. The chain is built from TRBV4-1 and TRBJ1-2, with D maybe TRBD1 (5 bases). Germline V gene lookup returns CDR1 MGHRA and CDR2 YSYEKL. Deletions cut 3 bases from V and 7 bases from J, with 18 bases between. This CDR3 spans 15 amino acids.

V gene TRBV11-2 combines with J gene TRBJ2-1, with 16 bases lining up with TRBD2. The CDR3 contains 17 residues. Germline V gene sequence: CDR1 SGHAT, CDR2 FQNNGV. Trimming cost V 5 bases and J 4 bases; bases outside gene matches: 5. The CDR3 sequence is CASSQGLAGGPYNEQFF. In DNA form, the CDR3 reads TGTGCCAGCAGCCAGGGACTAGCGGGGGGGCCTTACAATGAGCAGTTCTTC.

V is TRBV3-1 (or the pseudogene TRBV3-2) and J is TRBJ2-3, with 8 nucleotides matching TRBD2. V shed 1 base, J shed 0 bases, and the junction held 9 bases outside the gene matches. The CDR3 has 18 residues. CDR1 LGHDT and CDR2 YNNKEL come from the germline V gene (reference sequence). CDR3 nucleotides: TGTGCCAGCAGCCAAGTCGGCCCGGGGGGGTCTAGCACAGATACGCAGTATTTT. Translated: CASSQVGPGGSSTDTQYF.

This clone appeared once. This sequence joins TRBV10-3 and TRBJ1-1; the D is unclear. Germline CDR1 and CDR2: ENHRY and SYGVKD. The CDR3 is made up of 14 amino acids. V was cut by 4 bases and J by 1 base, with 10 bases left in between. CDR3 protein: CAISGKDWNTEAFF. The CDR3 DNA follows: TGTGCCATCAGTGGGAAAGACTGGAACACTGAAGCTTTCTTT.

Only one count was recorded for this clone. V usage is TRBV6-2 or TRBV6-3 and J usage is TRBJ2-2, with 7 bases aligning to TRBD1. The germline CDR1 and CDR2 sequences are MNHEY and SVGEGT. This CDR3 is built from 15 residues. Unmatched junction bases numbered 7, after V lost 6 bases and J lost 3 bases. The CDR3 DNA follows: TGTGCCAGCAGCCAGGGACAGACTTACACCGGGGAGCTGTTTTTT. It translates to CASSQGQTYTGELFF.

This chain links TRBV12-3 or TRBV12-4 with TRBJ1-1; the D is unclear. CDR3 length equals 12 residues. Trimming stripped 6 bases from V and 5 bases from J, with 10 bases between. The CDR3 loop is CASSPQLTEAFF. CDR3 bases: TGTGCCAGCAGCCCCCAGTTGACTGAAGCTTTCTTT.

This clone appeared once. The chain links TRBV19 to TRBJ2-1, with 8 bases lining up with TRBD1. Trimming took 4 bases from V and 2 from J; bases not matched to a gene: 4. CDR1 and CDR2 (germline): LNHDA, SQIVND (reference sequence). The length of the CDR3 is 15 residues. The CDR3 bases are TGTGCCAGTAGTAGGGCAGGGGGCGCCTACAATGAGCAGTTCTTC. Residues: CASSRAGGAYNEQFF.

V usage is TRBV5-6 and J usage is TRBJ1-1; no clear D. The germline V and J ends were trimmed by 6 bases and 6 bases, with 6 bases remaining between them. The CDR3 consists of 10 residues. The germline gives CDR1 SGHDT, CDR2 YYEEEE. The CDR3 loop reads CASTLPEAFF. In DNA form, the CDR3 reads TGTGCCAGCACCCTCCCTGAAGCTTTCTTT.

The chain couples TRBV7-9 to TRBJ2-2; D may be TRBD2 (6 bases). CDR3 length: 16 amino acids. The germline V gene encodes CDR1 SEHNR and CDR2 FQNEAQ (reference sequence). V was cut by 5 bases and J by 4 bases, with 17 bases left in between. The CDR3 loop is CASSRGGISGTGELFF. Here the CDR3 DNA reads TGTGCCAGCAGCCGGGGCGGGATAAGCGGCACCGGGGAGCTGTTTTTT.

This rearrangement joins TRBV7-2 to TRBJ1-5; tentatively, D is TRBD1 (5 bases). CDR3 length: 14 amino acids. Germline V gives CDR1 SGHTA, CDR2 FQGNSA. V dropped 2 bases and J dropped 6 bases, with 11 bases sitting between them. The CDR3 is CASSLSGGGQPQHF. In DNA form, the CDR3 reads TGTGCCAGCAGCTTATCGGGGGGAGGTCAGCCCCAGCATTTT.